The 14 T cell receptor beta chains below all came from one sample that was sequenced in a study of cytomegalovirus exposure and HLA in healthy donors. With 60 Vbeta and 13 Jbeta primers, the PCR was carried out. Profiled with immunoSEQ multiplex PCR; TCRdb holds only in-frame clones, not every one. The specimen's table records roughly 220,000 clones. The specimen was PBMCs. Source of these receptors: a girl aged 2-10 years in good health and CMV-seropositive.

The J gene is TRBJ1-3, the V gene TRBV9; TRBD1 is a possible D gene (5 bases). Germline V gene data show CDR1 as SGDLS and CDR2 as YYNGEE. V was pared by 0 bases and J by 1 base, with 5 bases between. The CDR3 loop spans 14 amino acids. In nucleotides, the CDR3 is TGTGCCAGCAGCGTAGCAGGGTCTGGAAACACCATATATTTT. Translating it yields CASSVAGSGNTIYF. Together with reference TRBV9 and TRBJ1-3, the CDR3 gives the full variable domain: DSGVTQTPKHLITATGQRVTLRCSPRSGDLSVYWYQQSLDQGLQFLIQYYNGEERAKGNILERFSAQQFPDLHSELNLSSLELGDSALYFCASSVAGSGNTIYFGEGSWLTVV.

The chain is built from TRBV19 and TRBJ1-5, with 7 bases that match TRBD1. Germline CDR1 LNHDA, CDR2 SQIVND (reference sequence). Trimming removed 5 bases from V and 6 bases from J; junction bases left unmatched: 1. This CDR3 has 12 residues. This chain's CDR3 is CASSDRVQPQHF. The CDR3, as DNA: TGTGCCAGTAGTGACAGGGTTCAGCCCCAGCATTTT.

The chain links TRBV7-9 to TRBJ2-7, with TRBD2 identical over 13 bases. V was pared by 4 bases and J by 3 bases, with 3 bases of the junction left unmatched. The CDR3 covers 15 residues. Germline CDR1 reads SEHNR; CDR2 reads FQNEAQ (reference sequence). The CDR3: CASSSGLAGLYEQYF. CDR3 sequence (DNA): TGTGCCAGCAGCTCGGGACTAGCGGGACTCTACGAGCAGTACTTC.

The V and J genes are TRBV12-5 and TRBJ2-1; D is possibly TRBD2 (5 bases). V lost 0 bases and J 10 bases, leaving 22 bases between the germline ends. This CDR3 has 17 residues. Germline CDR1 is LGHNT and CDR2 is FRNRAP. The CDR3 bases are TGTGCTAGTGGTTTGGTACTAGGGAGCCCACCACCAAGGGAGCAGTTCTTC. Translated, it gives CASGLVLGSPPPREQFF.

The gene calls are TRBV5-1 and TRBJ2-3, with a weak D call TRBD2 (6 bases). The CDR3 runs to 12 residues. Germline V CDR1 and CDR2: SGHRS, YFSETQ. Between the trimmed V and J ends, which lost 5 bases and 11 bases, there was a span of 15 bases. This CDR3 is CASSPEGVGQYF. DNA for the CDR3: TGCGCCAGCAGTCCGGAGGGTGTTGGGCAGTATTTT.

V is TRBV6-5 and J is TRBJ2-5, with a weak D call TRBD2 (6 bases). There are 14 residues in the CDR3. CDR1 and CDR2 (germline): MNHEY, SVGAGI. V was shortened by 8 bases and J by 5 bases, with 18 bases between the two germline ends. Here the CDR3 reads CASADGTRGETQYF. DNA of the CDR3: TGTGCCAGCGCCGACGGGACTCGCGGGGAGACCCAGTACTTC.

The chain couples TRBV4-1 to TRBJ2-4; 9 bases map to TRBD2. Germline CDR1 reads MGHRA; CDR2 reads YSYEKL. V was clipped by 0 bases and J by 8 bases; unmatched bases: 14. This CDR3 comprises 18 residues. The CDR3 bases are TGCGCCAGCAGCCAAGACTCGGCACTAGCGGGCGCGAAGGACATTCAGTACTTC. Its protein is CASSQDSALAGAKDIQYF.

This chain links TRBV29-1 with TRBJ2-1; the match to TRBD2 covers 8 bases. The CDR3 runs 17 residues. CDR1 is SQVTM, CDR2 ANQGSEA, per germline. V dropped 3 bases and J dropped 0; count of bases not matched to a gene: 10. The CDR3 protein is CSVDKWRGEGSYNEQFF. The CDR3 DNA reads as TGCAGCGTTGATAAGTGGCGGGGGGAGGGCTCCTACAATGAGCAGTTCTTC.

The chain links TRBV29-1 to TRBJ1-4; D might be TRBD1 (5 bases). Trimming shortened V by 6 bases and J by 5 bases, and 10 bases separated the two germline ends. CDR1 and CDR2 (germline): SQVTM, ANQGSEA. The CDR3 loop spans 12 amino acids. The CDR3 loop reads CSVYRGNEKLFF. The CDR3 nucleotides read TGCAGCGTCTACCGGGGGAATGAAAAACTGTTTTTT.

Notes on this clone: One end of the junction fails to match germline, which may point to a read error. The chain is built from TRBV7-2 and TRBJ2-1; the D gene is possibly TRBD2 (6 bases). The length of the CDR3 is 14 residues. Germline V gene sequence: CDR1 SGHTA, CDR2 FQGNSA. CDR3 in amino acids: CASSLAVLRNEQFF. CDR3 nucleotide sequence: TGTGCCAGCAGTTTAGCGGTACTGAGGAATGAGCAGTTCTTC.

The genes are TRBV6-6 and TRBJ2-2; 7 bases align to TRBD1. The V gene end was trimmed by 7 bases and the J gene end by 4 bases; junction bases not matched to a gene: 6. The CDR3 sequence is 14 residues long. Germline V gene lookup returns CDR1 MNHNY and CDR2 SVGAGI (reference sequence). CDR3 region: CASTRQGPTGELFF. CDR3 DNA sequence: TGTGCCAGCACGAGACAGGGCCCCACCGGGGAGCTGTTTTTT.

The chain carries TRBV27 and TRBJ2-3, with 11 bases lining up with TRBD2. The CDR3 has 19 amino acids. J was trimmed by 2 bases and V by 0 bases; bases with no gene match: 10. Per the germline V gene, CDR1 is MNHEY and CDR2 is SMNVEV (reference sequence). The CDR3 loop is CASSLSWLAGGSPTDTQYF. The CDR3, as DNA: TGTGCCAGCAGTTTATCGTGGCTAGCGGGAGGATCTCCCACAGATACGCAGTATTTT.

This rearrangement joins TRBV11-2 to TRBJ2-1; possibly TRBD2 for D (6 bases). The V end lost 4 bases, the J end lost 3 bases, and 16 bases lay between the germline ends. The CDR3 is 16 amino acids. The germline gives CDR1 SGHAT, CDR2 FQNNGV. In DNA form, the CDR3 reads TGTGCCAGCAGCTACACGAGGGGTAGCGGCTACAATGAGCAGTTCTTC. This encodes CASSYTRGSGYNEQFF. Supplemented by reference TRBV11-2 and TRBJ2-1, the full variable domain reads EAGVAQSPRYKIIEKRQSVAFWCNPISGHATLYWYQQILGQGPKLLIQFQNNGVVDDSQLPKDRFSAERLKGVDSTLKIQPAKLEDSAVYLCASSYTRGSGYNEQFFGPGTRLTVL.

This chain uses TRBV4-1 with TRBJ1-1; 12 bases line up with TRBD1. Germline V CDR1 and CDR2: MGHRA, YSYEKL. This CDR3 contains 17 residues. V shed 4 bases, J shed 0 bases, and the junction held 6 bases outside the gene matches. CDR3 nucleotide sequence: TGCGCCAGCAGCCCCCTGGGGACAGGGGGCATGAACACTGAAGCTTTCTTT. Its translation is CASSPLGTGGMNTEAFF.